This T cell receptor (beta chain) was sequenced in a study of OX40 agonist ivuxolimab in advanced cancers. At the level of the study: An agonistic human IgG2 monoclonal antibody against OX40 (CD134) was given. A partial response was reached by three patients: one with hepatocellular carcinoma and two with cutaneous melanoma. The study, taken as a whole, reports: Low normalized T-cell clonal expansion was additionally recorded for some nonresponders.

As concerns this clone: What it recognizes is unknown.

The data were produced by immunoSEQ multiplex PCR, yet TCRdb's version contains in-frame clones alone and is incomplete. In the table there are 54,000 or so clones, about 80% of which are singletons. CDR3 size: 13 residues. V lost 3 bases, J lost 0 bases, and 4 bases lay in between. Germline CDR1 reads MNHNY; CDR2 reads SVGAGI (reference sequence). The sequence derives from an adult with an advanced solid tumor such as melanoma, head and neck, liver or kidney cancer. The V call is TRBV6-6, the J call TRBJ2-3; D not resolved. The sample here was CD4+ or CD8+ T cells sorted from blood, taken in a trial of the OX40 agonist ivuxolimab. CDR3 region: CASSYDSTDTQYF. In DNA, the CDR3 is TGTGCCAGCAGTTATGATAGCACAGATACGCAGTATTTT.